This entry lists 3 T cell receptor beta chains sequenced from one sample in a study of T-cell memory formation after mild COVID-19 (dated by TCRdb to the early 2020s). Libraries were constructed by 5' RACE. Sequenced on an Illumina NovaSeq 6000. The public reads were reanalyzed by TCRdb: fastp trimming at Q25, MiXCR alignment, in-frame beta chains only. Identical CDR3 proteins give one entry, which carries the most common genes and DNA. This sample comprises over 120,000 distinct CDR3 sequences, about 19% of them detected only once. The ten top clones hold 2% to 2.5% of the sample. Sequencing used PBMCs or a T cell subset sorted from them (not recorded which). These receptors came from an adult woman who had mild COVID-19 (a few samples of this study predate the infection). The sample titles of this study are shuffled in the database, so cell type and time point are left out; the donor was told from shared clones.

This clonotype appeared a few times. This chain links TRBV12-3 or TRBV12-4 with TRBJ2-7; D perhaps matches TRBD2 (5 bases). The CDR3 spans 13 residues. The V end lost 6 bases, the J end lost 3 bases, and 12 bases lay between the germline ends. The CDR3 DNA follows: TGTGCCAGCAGAAACGGACTTAACTACGAGCAGTACTTC. As protein: CASRNGLNYEQYF.

The chain uses TRBV30 and TRBJ1-2; TRBD1 matches at 7 bases. With V trimmed by 1 base and J by 5 bases, 7 bases remained unmatched. CDR3 length: 14 amino acids. The germline V gene has CDR1 GTSNPN and CDR2 SVGIG (reference sequence). The CDR3 here is CAWSETTGPYGYTF. Written as DNA, the CDR3 is TGTGCCTGGAGTGAGACGACAGGGCCGTATGGCTACACCTTC.

J is TRBJ1-1 and V is TRBV29-1; weak D call: TRBD1 (5 bases). The CDR3 length is 16 residues. The V end was cut by 2 bases, the J end by 1 base, with 17 bases between. Germline CDR1 SQVTM, CDR2 ANQGSEA. CDR3 DNA: TGCAGCGTTGAATGGCCCGAAGGGACGGGGAACACTGAAGCTTTCTTT. It codes for CSVEWPEGTGNTEAFF. The variable domain in full, with the rest retrieved from reference TRBV29-1 and TRBJ1-1, is SAVISQKPSRDICQRGTSLTIQCQVDSQVTMMFWYRQQPGQSLTLIATANQGSEATYESGFVIDKFPISRPNLTFSTLTVSNMSPEDSSIYLCSVEWPEGTGNTEAFFGQGTRLTVV.